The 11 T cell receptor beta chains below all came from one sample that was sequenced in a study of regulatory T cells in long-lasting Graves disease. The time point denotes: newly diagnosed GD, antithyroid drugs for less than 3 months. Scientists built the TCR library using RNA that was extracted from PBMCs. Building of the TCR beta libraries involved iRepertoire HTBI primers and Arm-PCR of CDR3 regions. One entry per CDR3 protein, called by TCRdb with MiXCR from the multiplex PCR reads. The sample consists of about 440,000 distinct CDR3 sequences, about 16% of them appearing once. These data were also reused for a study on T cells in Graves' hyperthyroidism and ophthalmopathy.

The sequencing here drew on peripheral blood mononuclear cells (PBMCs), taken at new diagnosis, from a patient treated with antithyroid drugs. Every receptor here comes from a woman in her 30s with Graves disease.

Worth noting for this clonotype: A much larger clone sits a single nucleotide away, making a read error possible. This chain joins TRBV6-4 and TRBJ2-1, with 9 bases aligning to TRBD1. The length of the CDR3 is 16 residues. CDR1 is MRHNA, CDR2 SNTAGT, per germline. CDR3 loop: CASSYSEGQGSYEQFF. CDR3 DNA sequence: TGTGCCAGCAGTTACTCGGAGGGACAGGGTTCCTACGAGCAGTTCTTC.

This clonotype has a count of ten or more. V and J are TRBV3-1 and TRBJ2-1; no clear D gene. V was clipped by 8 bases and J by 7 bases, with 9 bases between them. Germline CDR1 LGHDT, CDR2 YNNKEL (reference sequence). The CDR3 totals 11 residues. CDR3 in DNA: TGTGCCAGCGCTTTAGGGAATGAGCAGTTCTTC. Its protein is CASALGNEQFF.

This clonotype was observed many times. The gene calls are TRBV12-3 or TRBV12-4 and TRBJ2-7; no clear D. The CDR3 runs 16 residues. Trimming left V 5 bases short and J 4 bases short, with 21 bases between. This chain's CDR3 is CASSLITGPESYEQYF. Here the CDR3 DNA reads TGTGCCAGCAGTCTAATTACTGGACCGGAGTCATACGAGCAGTACTTC.

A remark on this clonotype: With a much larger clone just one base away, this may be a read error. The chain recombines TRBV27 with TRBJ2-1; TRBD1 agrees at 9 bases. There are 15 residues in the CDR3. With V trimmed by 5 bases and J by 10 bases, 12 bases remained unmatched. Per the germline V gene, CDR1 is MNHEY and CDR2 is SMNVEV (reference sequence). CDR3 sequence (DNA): TGTGCCAGCAGTGGACCGGGACAGGGTACTTACGAGCAGTTCTTC. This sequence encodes CASSGPGQGTYEQFF.

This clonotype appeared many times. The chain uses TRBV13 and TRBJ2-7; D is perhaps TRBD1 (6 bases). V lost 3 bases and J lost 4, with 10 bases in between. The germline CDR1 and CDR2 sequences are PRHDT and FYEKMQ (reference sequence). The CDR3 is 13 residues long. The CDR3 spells CASSLLQGYEQYF. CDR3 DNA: TGTGCCAGCAGCTTGCTACAGGGATACGAGCAGTACTTC.

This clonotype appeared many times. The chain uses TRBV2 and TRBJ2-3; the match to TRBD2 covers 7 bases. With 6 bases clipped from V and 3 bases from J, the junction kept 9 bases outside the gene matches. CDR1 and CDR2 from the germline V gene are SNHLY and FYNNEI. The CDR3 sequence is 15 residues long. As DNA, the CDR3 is TGTGCCAGCAGCGTCGAAAATAGCGGGACAGATACGCAGTATTTT. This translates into CASSVENSGTDTQYF.

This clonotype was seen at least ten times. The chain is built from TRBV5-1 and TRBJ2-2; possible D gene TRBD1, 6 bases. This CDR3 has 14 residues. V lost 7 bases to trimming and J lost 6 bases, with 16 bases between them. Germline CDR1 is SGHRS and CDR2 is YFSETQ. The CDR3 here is CASAATGQAGELFF. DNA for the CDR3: TGCGCCAGCGCCGCTACAGGGCAGGCCGGGGAGCTGTTTTTT.

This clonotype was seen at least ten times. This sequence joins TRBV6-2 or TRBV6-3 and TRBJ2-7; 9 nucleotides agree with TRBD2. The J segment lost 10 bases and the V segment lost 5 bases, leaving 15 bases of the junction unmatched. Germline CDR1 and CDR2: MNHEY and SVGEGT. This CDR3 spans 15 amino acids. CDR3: CASSERNSGGYHQYF. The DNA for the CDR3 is TGTGCCAGCAGTGAAAGAAATAGCGGGGGATACCATCAGTACTTC.

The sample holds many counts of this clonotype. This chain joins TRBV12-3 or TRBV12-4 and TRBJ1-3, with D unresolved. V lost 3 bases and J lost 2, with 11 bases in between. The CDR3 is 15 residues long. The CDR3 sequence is CASSFGRKAGNTIYF. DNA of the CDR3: TGTGCCAGCAGTTTTGGCCGGAAGGCTGGAAACACCATATATTTT.

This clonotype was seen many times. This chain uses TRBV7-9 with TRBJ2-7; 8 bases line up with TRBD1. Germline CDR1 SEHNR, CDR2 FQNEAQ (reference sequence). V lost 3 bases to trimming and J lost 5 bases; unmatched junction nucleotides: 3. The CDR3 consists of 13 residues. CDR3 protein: CASSLDRAHEQYF. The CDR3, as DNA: TGTGCCAGCAGCTTGGACAGGGCCCACGAGCAGTACTTC.

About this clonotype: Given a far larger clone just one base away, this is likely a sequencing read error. CDR3 bases: TGTGCCAGCAGCTTAGGTCCTAGCGGGCCTACTTCCTACGATCAGTACTTC. Its protein is CASSLGPSGPTSYDQYF. The rearrangement uses TRBV7-9 and TRBJ2-5; 8 nucleotides match TRBD2. J was trimmed by 11 bases and V by 1 base; bases with no gene match: 18. The CDR3 is made up of 17 amino acids. Germline values: CDR1 SEHNR, CDR2 FQNEAQ (reference sequence).